The rows below give T cell receptor beta chains drawn from one sample of a study of Graves' ophthalmopathy and Graves' hyperthyroidism. TCRdb re-derived calls from the multiplex PCR reads in MiXCR, one entry per CDR3 protein. The data hold roughly 500,000 distinct CDR3 sequences, with 14% observed a single time. The source material was blood. The receptors shown here come from a woman aged 25 to 39 with Graves' ophthalmopathy. Both conserved end residues are part of each CDR3. Fields, in order: D gene, J gene, clone size, V gene, CDR3 protein, CDR3 DNA. The D gene is left open where the match is weak. The size of a clone is reported for some rows only, either as once, few or many, or as a class for expanded clones.

d_gene: NA; j_gene: TRBJ2-7; abundance: many; v_gene: TRBV7-2; CDR3aa: CASSLGRMAEQYF; CDR3nt: TGTGCCAGCAGCTTAGGTCGAATGGCCGAGCAGTACTTC
d_gene: NA; j_gene: TRBJ1-1; abundance: many; v_gene: TRBV10-3; CDR3aa: CAISEAGTNTEAFF; CDR3nt: TGTGCCATCAGTGAGGCAGGAACGAACACTGAAGCTTTCTTT
d_gene: TRBD2; j_gene: TRBJ2-7; abundance: few; v_gene: TRBV5-1; CDR3aa: CASSPPTSGGAHEQYF; CDR3nt: TGCGCCAGCAGCCCGCCGACTAGCGGGGGGGCCCACGAGCAGTACTTC
d_gene: TRBD1; j_gene: TRBJ1-2; abundance: many; v_gene: TRBV6-1; CDR3aa: CASSEALPGWQGAMNYGYTF; CDR3nt: TGTGCCAGCAGTGAAGCGCTTCCGGGTTGGCAGGGGGCGATGAACTATGGCTACACCTTC
d_gene: NA; j_gene: TRBJ2-2; abundance: many; v_gene: TRBV27; CDR3aa: CASSYDSLSTGELFF; CDR3nt: TGTGCCAGCAGTTATGACAGCCTATCGACCGGAGAGCTGTTTTTT
d_gene: NA; j_gene: TRBJ2-2; abundance: few; v_gene: TRBV3-1; CDR3aa: CASSQGIPRRTGELFF; CDR3nt: TGTGCCAGCAGCCAAGGGATTCCGCGCAGGACCGGGGAGCTGTTTTTT
d_gene: NA; j_gene: TRBJ1-1; abundance: many; v_gene: TRBV19; CDR3aa: CASVKGRLNTEAFF; CDR3nt: TGTGCCAGCGTAAAGGGACGGTTGAACACTGAAGCTTTCTTT
d_gene: NA; j_gene: TRBJ1-5; abundance: few; v_gene: TRBV20-1; CDR3aa: CSARETTVYSNQPQHF; CDR3nt: TGCAGTGCTAGAGAGACGACGGTTTATAGCAATCAGCCCCAGCATTTT
d_gene: NA; j_gene: TRBJ2-7; abundance: many; v_gene: TRBV20-1; CDR3aa: CSAGKGPLPEYF; CDR3nt: TGCAGTGCAGGCAAAGGACCTCTTCCCGAGTACTTC
d_gene: TRBD1; j_gene: TRBJ2-2; abundance: many; v_gene: TRBV30; CDR3aa: CAWRGQGADTGELFF; CDR3nt: TGTGCCTGGAGGGGACAGGGGGCCGACACCGGGGAGCTGTTTTTT
d_gene: TRBD2; j_gene: TRBJ2-2; abundance: NA; v_gene: TRBV11-2; CDR3aa: CASSLVGAGGPPGELFF; CDR3nt: TGTGCCAGCAGCTTAGTCGGCGCGGGGGGCCCCCCCGGGGAGCTGTTTTTT
d_gene: TRBD2; j_gene: TRBJ2-5; abundance: many; v_gene: TRBV24-1; CDR3aa: CATSRLAGDQETQYF; CDR3nt: TGTGCCACCAGTCGGCTAGCGGGGGACCAAGAGACCCAGTACTTC
d_gene: TRBD1; j_gene: TRBJ2-7; abundance: many; v_gene: TRBV5-1; CDR3aa: CASSLPTGYSYEQYF; CDR3nt: TGCGCCAGCAGCCTACCGACAGGGTACTCCTACGAGCAGTACTTC
d_gene: NA; j_gene: TRBJ2-7; abundance: NA; v_gene: TRBV5-1; CDR3aa: CASSWSGASYEQYF; CDR3nt: TGCGCCAGCAGCTGGTCGGGGGCCAGCTACGAGCAGTACTTC
d_gene: NA; j_gene: TRBJ1-1; abundance: NA; v_gene: TRBV4-1; CDR3aa: CASSQVAENTEAFF; CDR3nt: TGCGCCAGCAGCCAAGTAGCTGAGAACACTGAAGCTTTCTTT
d_gene: NA; j_gene: TRBJ2-5; abundance: many; v_gene: TRBV6-5; CDR3aa: CASSYGAFETQYF; CDR3nt: TGTGCCAGCAGTTACGGGGCGTTTGAGACCCAGTACTTC
d_gene: NA; j_gene: TRBJ2-5; abundance: many; v_gene: TRBV3-1; CDR3aa: CASSLGPSSTETQYF; CDR3nt: TGTGCCAGCAGCCTCGGGCCCTCATCGACGGAGACCCAGTACTTC
d_gene: NA; j_gene: TRBJ1-5; abundance: many; v_gene: TRBV5-1; CDR3aa: CASSLDGTGGQPQHF; CDR3nt: TGCGCCAGCAGCTTGGACGGCACAGGCGGTCAGCCCCAGCATTTT
d_gene: NA; j_gene: TRBJ1-1; abundance: many; v_gene: TRBV6-2/TRBV6-3; CDR3aa: CASRGLDRNTEAFF; CDR3nt: TGTGCCAGCAGGGGGCTAGATCGGAACACTGAAGCTTTCTTT
d_gene: NA; j_gene: TRBJ1-2; abundance: many; v_gene: TRBV28; CDR3aa: CASSLSGDFGVVGYTF; CDR3nt: TGTGCCAGCAGTTTAAGTGGGGATTTCGGAGTTGTGGGCTACACCTTC
d_gene: NA; j_gene: TRBJ1-2; abundance: many; v_gene: TRBV20-1; CDR3aa: CSARVREGTYGYTF; CDR3nt: TGCAGTGCTAGAGTAAGGGAAGGTACCTATGGCTACACCTTC
d_gene: NA; j_gene: TRBJ2-7; abundance: many; v_gene: TRBV6-1; CDR3aa: CASSAAGSQYEQYF; CDR3nt: TGTGCCAGCAGTGCCGCTGGCAGCCAATACGAGCAGTACTTC
d_gene: NA; j_gene: TRBJ1-3; abundance: many; v_gene: TRBV3-1; CDR3aa: CASSRQVPSGNTIYF; CDR3nt: TGTGCCAGCAGTCGACAGGTGCCCTCTGGAAACACCATATATTTT
d_gene: NA; j_gene: TRBJ2-7; abundance: many; v_gene: TRBV6-1; CDR3aa: CASSELDQSYEQYF; CDR3nt: TGTGCCAGCAGTGAATTGGATCAGTCTTACGAGCAGTACTTC
d_gene: NA; j_gene: TRBJ2-5; abundance: many; v_gene: TRBV7-8; CDR3aa: CASSLGLLMPAGGRKTQYF; CDR3nt: TGTGCCAGCAGCTTAGGTTTATTAATGCCCGCAGGGGGGAGAAAGACCCAGTACTTC
d_gene: NA; j_gene: TRBJ2-7; abundance: many; v_gene: TRBV4-1; CDR3aa: CASSQERLVEQYF; CDR3nt: TGCGCCAGCAGCCAAGAAAGGCTTGTCGAGCAGTACTTC
d_gene: NA; j_gene: TRBJ2-4; abundance: many; v_gene: TRBV20-1; CDR3aa: CSARGQGNIQYF; CDR3nt: TGCAGTGCTAGGGGGCAGGGAAACATTCAGTACTTC
d_gene: NA; j_gene: TRBJ1-1; abundance: many; v_gene: TRBV29-1; CDR3aa: CSVEDRTRAFF; CDR3nt: TGCAGCGTTGAAGACCGGACCCGGGCTTTCTTT
d_gene: TRBD1; j_gene: TRBJ1-1; abundance: many; v_gene: TRBV7-9; CDR3aa: CASSLADRGLSEAFF; CDR3nt: TGTGCCAGCAGCTTAGCAGACAGGGGGCTCTCTGAAGCTTTCTTT